This TCR beta chain was recorded in a study of cytomegalovirus exposure and HLA in healthy donors. General study findings and limits: Information on immune exposure was restricted to one variable (CMV serostatus).

V shed 5 bases, J shed 4 bases, and the junction held 17 bases outside the gene matches. The germline V gene has CDR1 SEHNR and CDR2 FQNEAQ (reference sequence). The CDR3 runs 17 residues. Vbeta (60) and Jbeta (13) primers were used in the PCR. Sequenced by immunoSEQ multiplex PCR; TCRdb stores in-frame clones only, minus some. The repertoire holds 250,000 or so clones, nearly 95% seen once, with about 1.8% in the top ten. Concerning this clone itself: Its antigen is undetermined.

The specimen sequenced was PBMCs. The clonotype originates from a girl aged 2-10 years in good health and CMV-seronegative. The J gene is TRBJ2-7, the V gene TRBV7-9; 7 bases align to TRBD2. The CDR3, as DNA: TGTGCCAGCAGCGCTAATCTCGCGGGGGAAAGGGGTTACGAGCAGTACTTC. Translating gives CASSANLAGERGYEQYF.